A selection of T cell receptor beta chains follows, all from one sample in a study of graft-versus-host responses after intestinal transplantation. Their antigens remain unidentified. Clones were read by immunoSEQ multiplex PCR, and TCRdb kept only the in-frame ones, dropping some. The data hold 110,000 to 150,000 clones, with 92% observed a single time. Sample: unstimulated CD4+ T cells sorted from spleen or lymph node cells, taken before intestinal transplant. The receptors originated from a human donor who received an intestinal transplant. The CDR3 runs from the conserved cysteine through the conserved F or W. Each record gives: clone size, V gene, J gene, D gene, CDR3 DNA, CDR3 protein. A D gene is named only where the DNA matches it firmly. Clone size, where shown, is once, few, many, or a class for clones that have expanded.

>.|TRBV27|TRBJ1-2|.
TGTGCCAGCAGTCCCCAGGGTCGACCTGGCTACACCTTC
CASSPQGRPGYTF
>.|TRBV7-2|TRBJ1-5|.
TGTGCCAGCAGCCCCCAGATTGGCAGCAATCAGCCCCAGCATTTT
CASSPQIGSNQPQHF
>.|TRBV6-5|TRBJ2-7|.
TGTGCCAGCAGCCAAACAAGGAAAATCTCCTACGAGCAGTACTTC
CASSQTRKISYEQYF
>.|TRBV7-2|TRBJ2-7|TRBD2
TGTGCCAGCAGCGCCGGACTAGCGGGAGGGCTCTACGAGCAGTACTTC
CASSAGLAGGLYEQYF
>once|TRBV6-1|TRBJ2-3|TRBD2
TGTGCCAGCTGGCTAGCGGGAGGAACAGATACGCAGTATTTT
CASWLAGGTDTQYF
>.|TRBV28|TRBJ2-5|TRBD1
TGTGCCAGCAGTTGGGACAGGGGATCGGAGACCCAGTACTTC
CASSWDRGSETQYF
>.|TRBV7-3|TRBJ2-7|.
TGTGCCAGCAGCTTAACCCGTGGGCTAGGGTACGAGCAGTACTTC
CASSLTRGLGYEQYF
>.|TRBV10-3|TRBJ2-7|.
TGTGCCATCAGTCCGGGACGGGAAGTCTCTAGCTCCTACGAGCAGTACTTC
CAISPGREVSSSYEQYF
>.|TRBV10-1|TRBJ2-1|.
TGCGCCAGCAGTGCATGGAGGTCAGGGGGGAATGAGCAGTTCTTC
CASSAWRSGGNEQFF
>.|TRBV7-3|TRBJ2-3|.
TGTGCCAGCAGCCAAGTAGCGCGCACAGATACGCAGTATTTT
CASSQVARTDTQYF
>.|TRBV23-1|TRBJ2-5|.
TGCGCCAGCAGTCAATCAGTACAGGGAAGAGAGACCCAGTACTTC
CASSQSVQGRETQYF
>.|TRBV30|TRBJ1-2|.
TGTGCCTGGAGTGTGGGGACTGGAGGCTACACCTTC
CAWSVGTGGYTF
>.|TRBV6-5|TRBJ2-7|TRBD2
TGTGCCAGCAGTCGGGGAGGGCCCTACGAGCAGTACTTC
CASSRGGPYEQYF
>.|TRBV18|TRBJ2-7|.
TGTGCCAGCTCACCATCAGTAGGTACCTACGAGCAGTACTTC
CASSPSVGTYEQYF
>.|TRBV9|TRBJ2-5|TRBD2
TGTGCCAGCAGCGAGGGACTAGCGGGAGTCGGAGAGACCCAGTACTTC
CASSEGLAGVGETQYF
>.|TRBV5-1|TRBJ2-7|.
TGCGCCAGCAGCTTGGCCCAGCTCACCGACAGATCCTACGAGCAGTACTTC
CASSLAQLTDRSYEQYF
>.|TRBV7-9|TRBJ2-1|.
TGTGCCAGCAGCTCCTCAGAGGAGCAGTTCTTC
CASSSSEEQFF
>.|TRBV6-5|TRBJ1-2|.
TGTGCCAGTTCCGGGGGGGTGGGTGGCTACACCTTC
CASSGGVGGYTF
>once|TRBV4-1|TRBJ2-7|TRBD2
TGCGCCAGCAGCCAAGGGGACTTAGCGGGAGCCGAGCAGTACTTC
CASSQGDLAGAEQYF
>.|TRBV10-1|TRBJ2-7|TRBD1
TGCGCCAGCACCTTATCCGGGACAGGGGCTTCCTACGAGCAGTACTTC
CASTLSGTGASYEQYF
>.|TRBV5-1|TRBJ2-7|.
TGCGCCAGCAGCCCCCGACAGGCCACCTACGAGCAGTACTTC
CASSPRQATYEQYF
>once|TRBV6-1|TRBJ2-1|.
TGTGCCAGCAAGGTGCCTAGCGCGTCCTACAATGAGCAGTTCTTC
CASKVPSASYNEQFF
>.|TRBV5-1|TRBJ2-2|.
TGCGCCAGCAGCTTCCCAGCGGGCTCCGGGGAGCTGTTTTTT
CASSFPAGSGELFF
>.|TRBV18|TRBJ2-7|TRBD2
TGTGCCAGCTCACCACGGACGGGAGGAAACTACGAGCAGTACTTC
CASSPRTGGNYEQYF
>.|TRBV21-1|TRBJ1-3|.
TGTGCCAGCAGCAATACCCCTAATCCAGCGTCTGGAAACACCATATATTTT
CASSNTPNPASGNTIYF
>once|TRBV5-4|TRBJ2-3|.
TGTGCCAGCAGCTTGGAACCCCCAGCCGATACGCAGTATTTT
CASSLEPPADTQYF
>.|TRBV4-1|TRBJ2-5|.
TGCGCCAGCAGCCAAGGGGGGAGCCAAGAGACCCAGTACTTC
CASSQGGSQETQYF
>.|TRBV27|TRBJ2-5|.
TGTGCCAGCAGTCTAGGCGTCGGGACCCAGTACTTC
CASSLGVGTQYF
>.|TRBV4-2|TRBJ1-4|.
TGTGCCAGCAGCCAAGTTGGGGCAGGAGTTAATGAAAAACTGTTTTTT
CASSQVGAGVNEKLFF
>.|TRBV4-1|TRBJ2-3|TRBD2
TGCGCCAGCAGCCATGACCCCGGGAGGGGAGATTCCACAGATACGCAGTATTTT
CASSHDPGRGDSTDTQYF
>.|TRBV19|TRBJ1-4|.
TGTGCCAGTAGTATAGCAACAGCAACTAATGAAAAACTGTTTTTT
CASSIATATNEKLFF
>.|TRBV11-3|TRBJ2-1|TRBD2
TGTGCCAGCAGCTTGAGGACTAGCTCTCACAATGAGCAGTTCTTC
CASSLRTSSHNEQFF
>.|TRBV11-2|TRBJ2-7|TRBD1
TGTGCCAGCAGCTTAGTCTCCGGACAGGGCGCCTTCACCTACGAGCAGTACTTC
CASSLVSGQGAFTYEQYF
>few|TRBV2|TRBJ1-2|.
TGTGCCAGCACCGGACCAGTCTTTGGCTACACCTTC
CASTGPVFGYTF